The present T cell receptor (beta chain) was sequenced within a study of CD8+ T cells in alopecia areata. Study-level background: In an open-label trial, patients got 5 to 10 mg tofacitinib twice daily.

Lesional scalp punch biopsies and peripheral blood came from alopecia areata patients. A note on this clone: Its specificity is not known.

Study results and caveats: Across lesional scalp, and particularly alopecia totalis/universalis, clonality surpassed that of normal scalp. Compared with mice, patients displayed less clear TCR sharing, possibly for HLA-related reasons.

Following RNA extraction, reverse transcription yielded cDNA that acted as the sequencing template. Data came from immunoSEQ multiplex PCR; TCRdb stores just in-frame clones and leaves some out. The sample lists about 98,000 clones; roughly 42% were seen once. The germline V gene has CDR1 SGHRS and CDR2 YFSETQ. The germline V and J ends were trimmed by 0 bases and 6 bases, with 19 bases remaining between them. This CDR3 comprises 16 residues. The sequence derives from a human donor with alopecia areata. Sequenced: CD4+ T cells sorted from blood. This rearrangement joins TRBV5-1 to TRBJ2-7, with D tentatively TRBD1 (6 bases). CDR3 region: CASSLDPTGLGGEQYF. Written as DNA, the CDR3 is TGCGCCAGCAGCTTGGACCCTACAGGGTTAGGCGGCGAGCAGTACTTC.